What follows are 15 T cell receptor beta chains derived from one specimen sequenced in a study of T cells in Graves' hyperthyroidism and ophthalmopathy. Authors of the study amplified TCR beta CDR3 regions from RNA transcripts. During a first-round RT-PCR of the TCR CDR3, the HTBI primer set was used. TCRdb called the multiplex PCR reads again in MiXCR, with one record for every CDR3 protein. The sample includes approximately 620,000 distinct CDR3 sequences, approximately 15% seen only once; the top ten take under 7%. Material for sequencing was blood. The receptors come from a woman under 40 with Graves' hyperthyroidism that later progressed to Graves' ophthalmopathy.

A remark on this clonotype: A much more abundant neighbour one base away suggests this may be a read error. The chain is built from TRBV20-1 and TRBJ2-7, with D possibly being TRBD1 (6 bases). There are 14 residues in the CDR3. Looked up from germline, CDR1 is DFQATT and CDR2 is SNEGSKA (reference sequence). Trimming left V 3 bases short and J 4 bases short, with 16 bases between. CDR3 sequence reads: CSARGTRGAYEQYF. The CDR3 DNA reads TGCAGTGCTAGGGGGACAAGGGGCGCATACGAGCAGTACTTC.

This clonotype was found many times. The V and J genes are TRBV6-1 and TRBJ2-2; 9 bases match TRBD1. Trimming at V came to 6 bases and at J to 6 bases, leaving 8 bases not matched to a gene. Looked up from germline, CDR1 is MNHNS and CDR2 is SASEGT. There are 15 residues in the CDR3. For the CDR3, the DNA is TGTGCCAGCAGCGCGTGGACAGGGGCGGCCGGGGAGCTGTTTTTT. Translated: CASSAWTGAAGELFF.

This rearrangement joins TRBV12-3 or TRBV12-4 to TRBJ1-1; D is possibly TRBD1 (6 bases). Trimming cost V 8 bases and J 5 bases, with 15 bases left between them. The CDR3 is made up of 13 amino acids. CDR3 DNA: TGTGCCAGCTGTTGGGGAGGGGGGACTGAAGCTTTCTTT. This codes for CASCWGGGTEAFF.

This clonotype was found many times. This chain joins TRBV11-1 and TRBJ2-2; 11 positions match TRBD1. This CDR3 comprises 17 residues. The V gene end was trimmed by 4 bases and the J gene end by 7 bases; junction bases not matched to a gene: 11. Germline V gene lookup returns CDR1 SGHAT and CDR2 FQDESV (reference sequence). The CDR3 here is CASSSPRTGGAIGELFF. The CDR3 DNA sequence: TGTGCCAGCAGCTCCCCTCGGACAGGGGGCGCGATCGGGGAGCTGTTTTTT.

This chain uses TRBV27 with TRBJ1-2; TRBD1 matches 7 bases. V lost 7 bases to trimming and J lost 1 base; unmatched junction nucleotides: 9. The CDR3 sequence is 15 residues long. Germline V CDR1 and CDR2: MNHEY, SMNVEV (reference sequence). The CDR3 spells CASTPDRTVNYGYTF. DNA of the CDR3: TGTGCCAGCACTCCGGACAGGACCGTTAACTATGGCTACACCTTC.

This clonotype was seen ten or more times. The gene calls are TRBV27 and TRBJ2-1; D tentatively fits TRBD1 or TRBD2 (5 bases each). The ends were cut back, 8 bases at V and 4 bases at J, with 15 bases in the middle. This CDR3 is 14 amino acids long. The V gene's germline CDR1 is MNHEY and CDR2 SMNVEV (reference sequence). For the CDR3, the DNA is TGTGCCAGCTTTACCGGGGCCAGTTACAATGAGCAGTTCTTC. It codes for CASFTGASYNEQFF.

The V and J genes are TRBV6-1 and TRBJ1-5; 9 bases agree with TRBD1. The CDR3 contains 14 residues. With 6 bases clipped from V and 7 bases from J, the junction kept 7 bases outside the gene matches. Germline V gives CDR1 MNHNS, CDR2 SASEGT. The CDR3 sequence is CASSMGQGEQPQHF. The CDR3 DNA follows: TGTGCCAGCAGCATGGGACAGGGAGAACAGCCCCAGCATTTT.

This clonotype has ten or more counts. The V gene is TRBV5-1, the J gene TRBJ1-1; possibly TRBD1 for D (5 bases). This CDR3 contains 16 residues. The ends were cut back, 1 base at V and 0 bases at J, with 13 bases in the middle. CDR1 and CDR2 from the germline V gene are SGHRS and YFSETQ. CDR3 amino acids: CASSLTPGRMNTEAFF. The CDR3 DNA reads as TGCGCCAGCAGCTTGACTCCGGGACGGATGAACACTGAAGCTTTCTTT.

In this sample, this clonotype turned up many times. CDR3 amino acids: CASSSKPGQGDYGYTF. The CDR3 nucleotides read TGTGCCAGCAGTTCCAAACCGGGACAGGGGGACTATGGCTACACCTTC. The genes are TRBV12-3 or TRBV12-4 and TRBJ1-2; TRBD1 matches at 11 bases. This CDR3 region has 16 residues. With V trimmed by 4 bases and J by 3 bases, 7 bases remained unmatched.

This clonotype was recorded many times. V and J are TRBV24-1 and TRBJ2-1; unclear D gene. There are 14 residues in the CDR3. The germline gives CDR1 KGHDR, CDR2 SFDVKD. Trimming shortened V by 7 bases and J by 0 bases, and 9 bases separated the two germline ends. The CDR3 region has the DNA TGTGCCACCAGGGATCGCAGCTCCTACAATGAGCAGTTCTTC. Its translation is CATRDRSSYNEQFF.

This clonotype was detected a few times. The chain couples TRBV4-3 to TRBJ1-5, with D uncertain. The germline V gene has CDR1 LGHNA and CDR2 YSLEER. This CDR3 comprises 15 residues. Trimming took off 0 bases at V and 3 bases at J, with 9 bases between the two ends. CDR3: CASSQDRQINQPQHF. Here the CDR3 DNA reads TGCGCCAGCAGCCAAGATCGGCAGATCAATCAGCCCCAGCATTTT.

At least ten counts were recorded for this clonotype. The V and J genes are TRBV28 and TRBJ1-5; D possibly corresponds to TRBD1 (5 bases). From germline, CDR1 is MDHEN and CDR2 SYDVKM. The CDR3 consists of 15 residues. With 2 bases removed from V and 5 bases from J, the gap between germline ends came to 13 bases. The CDR3 sequence: CASSLQGMGDQPQHF. For the CDR3, the DNA is TGTGCCAGCAGTTTACAGGGTATGGGCGATCAGCCCCAGCATTTT.

This clonotype was counted many times. The chain recombines TRBV30 with TRBJ2-3; D call uncertain. Germline CDR1 is GTSNPN and CDR2 is SVGIG (reference sequence). CDR3 length equals 12 residues. V dropped 2 bases and J dropped 4 bases, with 7 bases sitting between them. The CDR3 region is CAWSTFSDTQYF. Written as DNA, the CDR3 is TGTGCCTGGAGTACTTTTTCAGATACGCAGTATTTT.

This chain joins TRBV2 and TRBJ2-1; 11 bases align to TRBD2. Germline loops: CDR1 SNHLY, CDR2 FYNNEI. The CDR3 consists of 16 residues. V was clipped by 5 bases and J by 6 bases; unmatched bases: 9. The CDR3 region has the DNA TGTGCCAGCAGTAATATTCTAGCGGGAGGCTTCAATGAGCAGTTCTTC. As protein: CASSNILAGGFNEQFF.

The rearrangement uses TRBV7-2 and TRBJ2-3; 10 nucleotides agree with TRBD2. The V gene end was trimmed by 3 bases and the J gene end by 5 bases; junction bases not matched to a gene: 5. The CDR3 runs to 15 residues. Germline lookup yields CDR1 SGHTA and CDR2 FQGNSA. CDR3 DNA sequence: TGTGCCAGCAGCTTGTCTAGCGGGAGCGTAGATACGCAGTATTTT. This encodes CASSLSSGSVDTQYF. The entire variable domain, with the rest obtained from reference TRBV7-2 and TRBJ2-3, is as follows: GAGVSQSPSNKVTEKGKDVELRCDPISGHTALYWYRQSLGQGLEFLIYFQGNSAPDKSGLPSDRFSAERTGGSVSTLTIQRTQQEDSAVYLCASSLSSGSVDTQYFGPGTRLTVL.